This T cell receptor beta chain was documented in a study of T-cell memory formation after mild COVID-19. Study overall: The two donors had largely donor-specific TCR clusters. Study results and limitations: Contracting clones from day 15 to 85 showed balanced CD4/CD8; later expanders favored CD4+. Confirmation was lacking for SARS-CoV-2 specificity of second-wave clones that peaked on day 37.

With constant-segment primers, 5'RACE yielded cDNA libraries of TCR alpha and TCR beta that carried sample barcodes and UMIs. TCRdb re-analysed the 5' RACE reads in MiXCR, keeping a single row per CDR3 protein. The sample contains roughly 450,000 distinct CDR3 sequences, roughly 18% of which appear only once. V lost 1 base and J lost 5; bases outside the gene matches: 4. The length of the CDR3 is 15 residues. The germline V gene has CDR1 SEHNR and CDR2 FQNEAQ (reference sequence). Note on this clonotype: Its antigen remains unidentified.

The sequenced sample consisted of PBMCs or a T cell subset sorted from them (not recorded which). This chain links TRBV7-9 with TRBJ1-1; TRBD1 agrees at 10 bases. This TCR came from an adult woman who had mild COVID-19 (a few samples of this study predate the infection). Cell type and time point are not known. DNA of the CDR3: TGTGCCAGCAGCTTAGTATGGACAGGGGGAACTGAAGCTTTCTTT. It is translated as CASSLVWTGGTEAFF.